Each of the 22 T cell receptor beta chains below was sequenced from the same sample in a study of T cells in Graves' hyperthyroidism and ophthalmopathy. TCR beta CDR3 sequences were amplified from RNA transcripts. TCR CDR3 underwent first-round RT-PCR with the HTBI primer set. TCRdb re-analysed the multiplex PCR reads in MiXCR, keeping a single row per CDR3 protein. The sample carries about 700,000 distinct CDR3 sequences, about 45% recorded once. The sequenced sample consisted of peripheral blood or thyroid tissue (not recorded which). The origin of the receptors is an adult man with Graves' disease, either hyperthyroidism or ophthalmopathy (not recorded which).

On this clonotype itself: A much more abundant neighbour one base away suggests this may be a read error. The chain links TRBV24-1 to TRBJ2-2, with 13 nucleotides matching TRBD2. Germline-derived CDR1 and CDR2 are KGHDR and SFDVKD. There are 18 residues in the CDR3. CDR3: CVTSDTSGRATNTGELFF. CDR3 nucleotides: TGTGTCACCAGTGATACTAGCGGGAGGGCCACGAACACCGGGGAGCTGTTTTTT.

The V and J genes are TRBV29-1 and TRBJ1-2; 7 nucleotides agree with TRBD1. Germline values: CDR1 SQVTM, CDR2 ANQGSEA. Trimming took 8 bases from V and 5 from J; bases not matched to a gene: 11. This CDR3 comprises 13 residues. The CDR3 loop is CSSARRDSYGYTF. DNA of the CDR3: TGCAGCAGTGCCCGCCGGGACAGTTATGGCTACACCTTC.

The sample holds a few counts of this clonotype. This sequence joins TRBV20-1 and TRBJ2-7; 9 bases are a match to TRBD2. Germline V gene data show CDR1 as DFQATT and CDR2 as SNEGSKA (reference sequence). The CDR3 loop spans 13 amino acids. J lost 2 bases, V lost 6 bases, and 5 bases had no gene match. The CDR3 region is CSAKTSGAYEQYF. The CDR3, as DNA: TGCAGTGCCAAGACTAGCGGAGCCTACGAGCAGTACTTC.

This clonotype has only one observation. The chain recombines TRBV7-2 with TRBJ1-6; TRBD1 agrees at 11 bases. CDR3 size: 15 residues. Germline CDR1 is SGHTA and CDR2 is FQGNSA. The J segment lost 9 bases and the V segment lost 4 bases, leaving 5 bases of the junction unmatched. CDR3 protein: CASSWGQGVGSPLHF. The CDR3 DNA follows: TGTGCCAGCAGCTGGGGACAGGGGGTCGGTTCACCCCTCCACTTT.

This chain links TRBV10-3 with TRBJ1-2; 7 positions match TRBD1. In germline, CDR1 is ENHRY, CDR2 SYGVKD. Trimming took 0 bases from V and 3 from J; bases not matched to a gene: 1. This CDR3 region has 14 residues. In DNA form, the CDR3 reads TGTGCCATCAGTGAGTCAGGGGGCGACTATGGCTACACCTTC. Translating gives CAISESGGDYGYTF.

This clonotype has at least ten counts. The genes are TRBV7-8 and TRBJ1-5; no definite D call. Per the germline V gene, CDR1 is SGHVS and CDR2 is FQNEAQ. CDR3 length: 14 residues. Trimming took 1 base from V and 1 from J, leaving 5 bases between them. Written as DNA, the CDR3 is TGTGCCAGCAGCTTAGAACGGAGCAATCAGCCCCAGCATTTT. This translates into CASSLERSNQPQHF.

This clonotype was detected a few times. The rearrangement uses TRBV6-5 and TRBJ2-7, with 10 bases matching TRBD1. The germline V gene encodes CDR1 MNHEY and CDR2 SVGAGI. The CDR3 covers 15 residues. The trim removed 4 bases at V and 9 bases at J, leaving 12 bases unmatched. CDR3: CASSWTGGPNTAQYF. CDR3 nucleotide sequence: TGTGCCAGCAGTTGGACAGGGGGGCCCAATACTGCGCAGTACTTC.

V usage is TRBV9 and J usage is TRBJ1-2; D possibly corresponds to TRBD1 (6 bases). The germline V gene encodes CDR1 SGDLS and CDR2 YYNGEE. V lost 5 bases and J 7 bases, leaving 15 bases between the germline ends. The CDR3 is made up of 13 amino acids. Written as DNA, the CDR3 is TGTGCCAGCAGTCGAGGGGGAGAAAGTGGCTACACCTTC. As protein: CASSRGGESGYTF.

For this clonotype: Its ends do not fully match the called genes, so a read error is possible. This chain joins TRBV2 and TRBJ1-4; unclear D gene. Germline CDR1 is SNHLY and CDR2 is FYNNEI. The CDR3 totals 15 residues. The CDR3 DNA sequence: TGTGCCAGCAGTGCGGCCCTTGCAACTAATGAAAAACCGTTTTTT. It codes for CASSAALATNEKPFF.

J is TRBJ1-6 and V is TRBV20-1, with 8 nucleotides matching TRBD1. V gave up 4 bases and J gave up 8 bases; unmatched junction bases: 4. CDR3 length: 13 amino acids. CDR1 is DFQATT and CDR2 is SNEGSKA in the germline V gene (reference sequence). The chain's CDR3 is CSAMETGDSPLHF. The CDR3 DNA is TGCAGTGCTATGGAGACAGGGGATTCACCCCTCCACTTT.

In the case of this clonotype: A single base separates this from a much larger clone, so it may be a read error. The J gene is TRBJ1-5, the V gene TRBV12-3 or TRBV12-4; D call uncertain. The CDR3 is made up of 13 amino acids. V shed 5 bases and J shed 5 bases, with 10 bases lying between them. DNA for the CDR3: TGTGCCAGCAGTAGACGGTCGGATCAGCCCCAGCATTTT. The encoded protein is CASSRRSDQPQHF.

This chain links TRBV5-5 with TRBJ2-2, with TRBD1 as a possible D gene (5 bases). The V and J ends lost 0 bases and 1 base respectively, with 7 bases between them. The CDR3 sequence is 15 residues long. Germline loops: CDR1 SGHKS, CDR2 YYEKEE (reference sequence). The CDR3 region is CASSLVDRNTGELFF. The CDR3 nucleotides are TGTGCCAGCAGCTTGGTAGACAGGAACACCGGGGAGCTGTTTTTT.

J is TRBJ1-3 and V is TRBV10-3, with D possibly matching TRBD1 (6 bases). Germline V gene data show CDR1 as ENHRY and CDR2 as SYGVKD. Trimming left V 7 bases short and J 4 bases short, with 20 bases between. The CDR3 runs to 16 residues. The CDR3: CAITDTGRGGGNTIYF. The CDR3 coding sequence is TGTGCCATCACTGATACGGGCAGGGGAGGAGGAAACACCATATATTTT.

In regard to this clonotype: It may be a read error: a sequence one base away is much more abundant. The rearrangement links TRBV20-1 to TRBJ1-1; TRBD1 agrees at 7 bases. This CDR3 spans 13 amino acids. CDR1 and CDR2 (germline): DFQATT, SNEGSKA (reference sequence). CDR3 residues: CSVRTGSNTKAFF. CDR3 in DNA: TGCAGTGTCAGGACAGGATCGAACACTAAAGCTTTCTTT.

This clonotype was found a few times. CDR3 sequence (DNA): TGTGCCAGCAGCTTAAAAACAGGGGGCATCGAAGCTTTCTTT. Protein sequence: CASSLKTGGIEAFF. V and J are TRBV7-9 and TRBJ1-1; 9 nucleotides align to TRBD1. The length of the CDR3 is 14 residues. V gave up 2 bases and J gave up 8 bases; unmatched junction bases: 6. Germline CDR1 reads SEHNR; CDR2 reads FQNEAQ (reference sequence).

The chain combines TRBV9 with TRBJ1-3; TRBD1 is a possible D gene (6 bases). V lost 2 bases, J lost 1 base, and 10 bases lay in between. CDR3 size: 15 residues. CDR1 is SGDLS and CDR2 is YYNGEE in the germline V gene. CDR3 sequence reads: CASSVGHPSGNTIYF. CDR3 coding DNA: TGTGCCAGCAGCGTGGGACATCCATCTGGAAACACCATATATTTT. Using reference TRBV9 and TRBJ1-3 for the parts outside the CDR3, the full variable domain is DSGVTQTPKHLITATGQRVTLRCSPRSGDLSVYWYQQSLDQGLQFLIQYYNGEERAKGNILERFSAQQFPDLHSELNLSSLELGDSALYFCASSVGHPSGNTIYFGEGSWLTVV.

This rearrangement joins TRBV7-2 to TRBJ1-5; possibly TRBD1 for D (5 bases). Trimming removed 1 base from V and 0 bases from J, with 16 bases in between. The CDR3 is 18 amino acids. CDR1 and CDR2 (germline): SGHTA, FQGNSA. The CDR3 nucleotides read TGTGCCAGCAGCTTAGGCTATGGACCGACAGATAGCAATCAGCCCCAGCATTTT. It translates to CASSLGYGPTDSNQPQHF.

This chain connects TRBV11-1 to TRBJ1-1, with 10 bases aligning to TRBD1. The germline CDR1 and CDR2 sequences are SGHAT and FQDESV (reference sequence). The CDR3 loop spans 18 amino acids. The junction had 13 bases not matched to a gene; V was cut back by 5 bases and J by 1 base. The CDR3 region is CASSLMPGQGLSNTEAFF. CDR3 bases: TGTGCCAGCAGCCTAATGCCGGGACAGGGGCTCTCGAACACTGAAGCTTTCTTT. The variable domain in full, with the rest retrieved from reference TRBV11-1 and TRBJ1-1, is EAEVAQSPRYKITEKSQAVAFWCDPISGHATLYWYRQILGQGPELLVQFQDESVVDDSQLPKDRFSAERLKGVDSTLKIQPAELGDSAMYLCASSLMPGQGLSNTEAFFGQGTRLTVV.

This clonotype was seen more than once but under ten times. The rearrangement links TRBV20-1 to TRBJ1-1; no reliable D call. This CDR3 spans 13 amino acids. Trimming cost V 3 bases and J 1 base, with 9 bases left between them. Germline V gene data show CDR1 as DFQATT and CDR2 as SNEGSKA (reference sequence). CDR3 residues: CSAREDENTEAFF. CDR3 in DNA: TGCAGTGCTAGGGAGGACGAGAACACTGAAGCTTTCTTT.

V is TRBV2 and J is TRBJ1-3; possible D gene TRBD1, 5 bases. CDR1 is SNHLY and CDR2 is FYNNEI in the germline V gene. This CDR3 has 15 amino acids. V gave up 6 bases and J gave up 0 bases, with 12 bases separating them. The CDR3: CASRRQTSSGNTIYF. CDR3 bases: TGTGCCAGCAGACGACAGACCAGCTCTGGAAACACCATATATTTT.

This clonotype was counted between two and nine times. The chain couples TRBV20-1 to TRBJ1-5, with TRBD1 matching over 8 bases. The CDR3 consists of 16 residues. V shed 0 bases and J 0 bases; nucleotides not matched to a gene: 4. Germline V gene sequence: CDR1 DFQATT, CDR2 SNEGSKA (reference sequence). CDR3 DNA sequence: TGCAGTGCTAGAGATACGGGACAGGATAGCAATCAGCCCCAGCATTTT. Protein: CSARDTGQDSNQPQHF.

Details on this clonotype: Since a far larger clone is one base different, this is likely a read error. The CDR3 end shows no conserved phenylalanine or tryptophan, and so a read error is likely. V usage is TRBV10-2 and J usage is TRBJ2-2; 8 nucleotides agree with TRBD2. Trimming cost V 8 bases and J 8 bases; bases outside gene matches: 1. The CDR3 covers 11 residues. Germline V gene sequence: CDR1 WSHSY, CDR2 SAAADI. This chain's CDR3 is CASSSGGELFL. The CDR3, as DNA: TGCGCCAGCTCTAGCGGGGGGGAGCTGTTTCTT.